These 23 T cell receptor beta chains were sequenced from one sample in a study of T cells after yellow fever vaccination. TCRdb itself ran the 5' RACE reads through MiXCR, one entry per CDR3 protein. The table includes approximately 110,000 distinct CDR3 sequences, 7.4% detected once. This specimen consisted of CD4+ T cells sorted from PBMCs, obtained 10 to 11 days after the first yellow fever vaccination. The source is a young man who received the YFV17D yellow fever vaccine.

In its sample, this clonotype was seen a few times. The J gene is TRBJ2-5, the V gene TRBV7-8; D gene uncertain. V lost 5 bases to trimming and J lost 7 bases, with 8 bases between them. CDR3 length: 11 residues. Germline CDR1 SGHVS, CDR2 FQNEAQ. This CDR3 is CASSPGWTQYF. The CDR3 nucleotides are TGTGCCAGCAGCCCCGGGTGGACCCAGTACTTC.

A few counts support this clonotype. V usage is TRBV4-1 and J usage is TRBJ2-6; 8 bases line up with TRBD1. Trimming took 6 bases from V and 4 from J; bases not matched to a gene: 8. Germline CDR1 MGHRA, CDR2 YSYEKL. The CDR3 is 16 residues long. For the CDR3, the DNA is TGCGCCAGCAGGCAACCGGGACAGGTCGGGGCCAACGTCCTGACTTTC. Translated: CASRQPGQVGANVLTF.

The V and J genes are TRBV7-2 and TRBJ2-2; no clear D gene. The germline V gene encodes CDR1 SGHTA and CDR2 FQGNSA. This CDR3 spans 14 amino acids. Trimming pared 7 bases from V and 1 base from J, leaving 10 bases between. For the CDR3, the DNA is TGTGCCAGCAACCCAGACTGGAACACCGGGGAGCTGTTTTTT. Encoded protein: CASNPDWNTGELFF.

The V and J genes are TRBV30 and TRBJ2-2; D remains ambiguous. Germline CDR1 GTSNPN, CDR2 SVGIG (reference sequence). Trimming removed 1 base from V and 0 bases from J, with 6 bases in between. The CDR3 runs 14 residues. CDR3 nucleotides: TGTGCCTGGAGTGAGGCAGCGAACACCGGGGAGCTGTTTTTT. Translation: CAWSEAANTGELFF.

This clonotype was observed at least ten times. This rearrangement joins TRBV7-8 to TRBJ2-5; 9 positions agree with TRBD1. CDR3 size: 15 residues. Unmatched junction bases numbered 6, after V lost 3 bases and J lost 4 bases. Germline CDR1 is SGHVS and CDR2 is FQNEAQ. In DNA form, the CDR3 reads TGTGCCAGCAGCTTTAATACAGGGGGCACAGAGACCCAGTACTTC. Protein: CASSFNTGGTETQYF.

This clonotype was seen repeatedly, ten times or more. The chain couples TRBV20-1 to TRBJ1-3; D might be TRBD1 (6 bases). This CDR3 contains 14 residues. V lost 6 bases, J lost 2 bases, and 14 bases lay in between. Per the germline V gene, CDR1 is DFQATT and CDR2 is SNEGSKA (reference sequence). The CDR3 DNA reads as TGCAGTGCATACCGACAGGAGACTGGAAACACCATATATTTT. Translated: CSAYRQETGNTIYF.

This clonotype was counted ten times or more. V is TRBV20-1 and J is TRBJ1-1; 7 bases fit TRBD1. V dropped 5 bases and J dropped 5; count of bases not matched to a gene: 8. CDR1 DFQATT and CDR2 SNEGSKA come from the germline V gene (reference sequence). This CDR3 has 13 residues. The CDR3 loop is CSARRQGGTEAFF. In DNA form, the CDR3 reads TGCAGTGCTCGCCGACAGGGAGGAACTGAAGCTTTCTTT.

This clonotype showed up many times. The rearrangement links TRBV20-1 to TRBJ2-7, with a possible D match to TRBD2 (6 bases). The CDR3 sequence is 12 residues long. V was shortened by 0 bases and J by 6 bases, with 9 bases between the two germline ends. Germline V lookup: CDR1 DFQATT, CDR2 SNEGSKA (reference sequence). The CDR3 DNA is TGCAGTGCTAGAGATGGGCGGGGCGAGCAGTACTTC. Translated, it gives CSARDGRGEQYF.

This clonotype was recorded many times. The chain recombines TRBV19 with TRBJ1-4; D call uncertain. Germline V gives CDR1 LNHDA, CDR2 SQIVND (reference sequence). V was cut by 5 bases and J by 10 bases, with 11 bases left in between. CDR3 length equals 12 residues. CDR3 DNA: TGTGCCAGTAGTGGACTCGACGGAAAACTGTTTTTT. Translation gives CASSGLDGKLFF.

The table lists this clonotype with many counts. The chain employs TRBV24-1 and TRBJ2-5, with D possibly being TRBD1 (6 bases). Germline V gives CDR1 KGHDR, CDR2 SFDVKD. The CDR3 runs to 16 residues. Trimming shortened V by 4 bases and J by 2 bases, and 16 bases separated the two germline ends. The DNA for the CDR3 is TGTGCCACCAGTGACCGGGGAACAGGGAGACAAGAGACCCAGTACTTC. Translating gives CATSDRGTGRQETQYF.

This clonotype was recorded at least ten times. CDR3 sequence (DNA): TGTGCCAGCAGCTGGAGAAAGGAGGGCGGCCCCACTGAAGCTTTCTTT. Translated, it gives CASSWRKEGGPTEAFF. The chain couples TRBV7-8 to TRBJ1-1; D is ambiguous. V dropped 4 bases and J dropped 4 bases, with 19 bases sitting between them. The CDR3 spans 16 residues. Germline CDR1 is SGHVS and CDR2 is FQNEAQ.

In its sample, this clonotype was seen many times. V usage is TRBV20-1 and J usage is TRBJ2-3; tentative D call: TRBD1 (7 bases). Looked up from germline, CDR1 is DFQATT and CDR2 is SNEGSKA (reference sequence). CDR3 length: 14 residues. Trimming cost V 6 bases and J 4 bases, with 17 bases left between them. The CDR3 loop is CSARGANTPDTQYF. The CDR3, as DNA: TGCAGTGCCAGGGGGGCCAATACCCCAGATACGCAGTATTTT.

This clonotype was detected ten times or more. The DNA of the CDR3 is TGTGCCAGCAGTTACTCGACGCGGCCTCGACAAGAGACCCAGTACTTC. Its translation: CASSYSTRPRQETQYF. The chain uses TRBV6-5 and TRBJ2-5; the D is unclear. The CDR3 loop spans 16 amino acids. Trimming took 0 bases from V and 2 from J, leaving 13 bases between them. Germline values: CDR1 MNHEY, CDR2 SVGAGI.

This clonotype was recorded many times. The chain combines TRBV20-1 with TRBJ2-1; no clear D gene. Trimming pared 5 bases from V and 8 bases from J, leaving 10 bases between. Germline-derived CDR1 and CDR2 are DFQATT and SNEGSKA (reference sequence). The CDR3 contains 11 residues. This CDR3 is CSAQRRDEQFF. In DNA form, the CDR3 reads TGCAGTGCTCAACGCCGGGATGAGCAGTTCTTC.

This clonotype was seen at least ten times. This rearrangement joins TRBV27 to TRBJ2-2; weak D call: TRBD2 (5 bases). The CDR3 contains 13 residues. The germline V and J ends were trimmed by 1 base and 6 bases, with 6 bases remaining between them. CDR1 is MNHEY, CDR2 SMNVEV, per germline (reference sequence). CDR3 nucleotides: TGTGCCAGCAGTTTATTCGGGGCCGGGGAGCTGTTTTTT. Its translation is CASSLFGAGELFF.

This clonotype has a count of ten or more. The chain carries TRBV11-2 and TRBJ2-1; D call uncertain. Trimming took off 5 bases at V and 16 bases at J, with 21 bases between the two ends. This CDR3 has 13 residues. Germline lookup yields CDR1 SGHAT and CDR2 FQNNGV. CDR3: CASSPSLLPRSFF. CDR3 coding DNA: TGTGCCAGCAGCCCCTCCCTTCTCCCCCGGAGTTTCTTC.

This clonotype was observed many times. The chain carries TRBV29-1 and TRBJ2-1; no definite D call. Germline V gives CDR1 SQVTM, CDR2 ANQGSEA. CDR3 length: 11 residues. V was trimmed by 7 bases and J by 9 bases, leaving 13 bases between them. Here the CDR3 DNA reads TGCAGCGGTGGAACGGGCACTGAGCAGTTCTTC. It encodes CSGGTGTEQFF.

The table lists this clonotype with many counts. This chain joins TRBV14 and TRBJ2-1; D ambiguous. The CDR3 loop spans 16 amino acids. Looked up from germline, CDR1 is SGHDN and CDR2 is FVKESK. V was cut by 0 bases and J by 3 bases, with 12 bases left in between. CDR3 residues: CASSQDRVFNYNEQFF. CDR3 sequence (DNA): TGTGCCAGCAGCCAAGATCGGGTATTTAACTACAATGAGCAGTTCTTC.

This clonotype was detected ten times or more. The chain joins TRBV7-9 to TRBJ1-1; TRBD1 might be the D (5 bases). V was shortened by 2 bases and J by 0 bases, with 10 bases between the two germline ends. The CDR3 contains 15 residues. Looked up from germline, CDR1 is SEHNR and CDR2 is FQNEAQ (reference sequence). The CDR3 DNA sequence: TGTGCCAGCAGCTTACGCGGGGGGTTGAACACTGAAGCTTTCTTT. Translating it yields CASSLRGGLNTEAFF. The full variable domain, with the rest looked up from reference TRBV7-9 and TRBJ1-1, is DTGVSQNPRHKITKRGQNVTFRCDPISEHNRLYWYRQTLGQGPEFLTYFQNEAQLEKSRLLSDRFSAERPKGSFSTLEIQRTEQGDSAMYLCASSLRGGLNTEAFFGQGTRLTVV.

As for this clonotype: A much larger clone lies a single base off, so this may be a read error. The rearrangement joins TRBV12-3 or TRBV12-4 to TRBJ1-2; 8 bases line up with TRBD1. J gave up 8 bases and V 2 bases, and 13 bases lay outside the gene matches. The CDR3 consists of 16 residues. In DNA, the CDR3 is TGTGCCAGCAGTTTAACGCGGACAGGGAAATCGGGCGGCTACACCTTC. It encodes CASSLTRTGKSGGYTF.

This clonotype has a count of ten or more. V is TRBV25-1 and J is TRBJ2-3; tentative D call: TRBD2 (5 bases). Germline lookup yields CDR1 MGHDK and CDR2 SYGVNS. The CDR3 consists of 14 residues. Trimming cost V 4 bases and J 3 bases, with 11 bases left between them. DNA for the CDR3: TGTGCCAGCAGTGCCTCCGGGGTGACAGATACGCAGTATTTT. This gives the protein CASSASGVTDTQYF.

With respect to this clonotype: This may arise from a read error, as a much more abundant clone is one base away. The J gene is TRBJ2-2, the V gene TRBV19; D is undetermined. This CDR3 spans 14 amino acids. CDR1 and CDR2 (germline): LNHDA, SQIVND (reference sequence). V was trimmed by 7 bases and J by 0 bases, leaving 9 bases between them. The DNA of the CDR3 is TGTGCCAGTAACCGACGCGCGAACACCGGGGAGCTGTTTTTT. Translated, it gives CASNRRANTGELFF.

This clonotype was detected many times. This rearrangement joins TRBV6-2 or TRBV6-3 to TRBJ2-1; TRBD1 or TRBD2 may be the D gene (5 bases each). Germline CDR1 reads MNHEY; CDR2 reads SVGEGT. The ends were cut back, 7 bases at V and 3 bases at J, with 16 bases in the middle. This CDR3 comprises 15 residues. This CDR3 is CASIQRGTNYNEQFF. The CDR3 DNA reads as TGTGCCAGCATTCAGCGAGGGACGAACTACAATGAGCAGTTCTTC.